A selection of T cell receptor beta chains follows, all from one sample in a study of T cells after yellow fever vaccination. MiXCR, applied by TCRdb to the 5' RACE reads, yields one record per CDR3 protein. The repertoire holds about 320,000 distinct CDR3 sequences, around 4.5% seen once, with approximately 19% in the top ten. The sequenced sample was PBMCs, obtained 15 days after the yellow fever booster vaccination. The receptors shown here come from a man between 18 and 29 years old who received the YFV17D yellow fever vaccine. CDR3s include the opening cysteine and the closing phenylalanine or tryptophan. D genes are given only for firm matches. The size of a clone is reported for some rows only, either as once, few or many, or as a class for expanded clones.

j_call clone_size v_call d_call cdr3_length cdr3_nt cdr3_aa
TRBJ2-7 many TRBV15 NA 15 TGTGCCACCAGCAGAGCGGGGGAGGTATCCTCCGAGCAGTACTTC CATSRAGEVSSEQYF
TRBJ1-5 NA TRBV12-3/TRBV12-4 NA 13 TGTGCCAGCACCCGGACGGACAATCAGCCCCAGCATTTT CASTRTDNQPQHF
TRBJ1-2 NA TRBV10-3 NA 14 TGTGCCATCAGCGACGCAGGGGCCGGCTATGGCTACACCTTC CAISDAGAGYGYTF
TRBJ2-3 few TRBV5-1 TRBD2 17 TGCGCCAGCAGCTTGGCACTAGCGGGGGTTATTTCAGATACGCAGTATTTT CASSLALAGVISDTQYF
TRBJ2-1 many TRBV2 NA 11 TGTGCCAGCAGTACGGACCGCGAGCAGTTCTTC CASSTDREQFF
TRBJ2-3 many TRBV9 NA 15 TGTGCCAGCAGCGTCCTGGGAGGGGGAGCAGATACGCAGTATTTT CASSVLGGGADTQYF
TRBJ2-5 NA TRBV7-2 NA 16 TGTGCCAGCAGCTTAGGAGCCCCCAGGGGCCAAGAGACCCAGTACTTC CASSLGAPRGQETQYF
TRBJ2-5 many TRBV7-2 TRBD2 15 TGTGCCAGCAGCTTGTGGACTAGCACTTGGAGATCCCAGTACTTC CASSLWTSTWRSQYF
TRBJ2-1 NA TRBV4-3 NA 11 TGCGCCAGCAGCCGCGGACAAGAGCAGTTCTTC CASSRGQEQFF
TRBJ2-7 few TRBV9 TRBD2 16 TGTGCCAGCAGCTCCTCAGCGGCGGGGGTGTCCTACGAGCAGTACTTC CASSSSAAGVSYEQYF
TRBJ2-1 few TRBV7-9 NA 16 TGTGCCAGCAGCCCCCCATCCCTACTGCCCGCGAATGAGCAGTTCTTC CASSPPSLLPANEQFF
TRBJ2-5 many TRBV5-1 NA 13 TGCGCCAGCAGCCTACGGAAGGCGGAGACCCAGTACTTC CASSLRKAETQYF
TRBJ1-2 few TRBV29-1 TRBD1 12 TGCAGCGTAGTGACAGGGGCGGGCGGCTACACCTTC CSVVTGAGGYTF
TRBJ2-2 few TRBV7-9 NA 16 TGTGCCAGCACCCCCTGGGGTGACACGGACACCGGGGAGCTGTTTTTT CASTPWGDTDTGELFF
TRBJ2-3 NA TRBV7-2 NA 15 TGTGCCAGCAGCCCATGGGACGGCCGTTCGGATACGCAGTATTTT CASSPWDGRSDTQYF
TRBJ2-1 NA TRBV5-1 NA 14 TGCGCCAGCAGCTTGTTTAGCCAGATCAATGAGCAGTTCTTC CASSLFSQINEQFF
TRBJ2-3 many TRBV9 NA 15 TGTGCCAGCAGCCGGGACGGAACTAGCACAGATACGCAGTATTTT CASSRDGTSTDTQYF
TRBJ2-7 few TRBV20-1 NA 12 TGCAGTGCCCCATCGAACGTCAGGGGGCAGTACTTC CSAPSNVRGQYF
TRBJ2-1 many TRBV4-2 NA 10 TGTGCCAGCAGCCAGGGTGAGCAGTTCTTC CASSQGEQFF
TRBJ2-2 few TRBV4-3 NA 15 TGCGCCAGCAGCCCGGACCGGGGGAAACCCGGGGAGCTGTTTTTT CASSPDRGKPGELFF
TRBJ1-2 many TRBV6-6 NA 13 TGTGCCAGCAGTTACACAAGCTCGAGTGGCTACACCTTC CASSYTSSSGYTF
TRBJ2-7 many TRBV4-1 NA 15 TGCGCCAGCAGCCAAGGACTAGTGGTCTCCTACGAGCAGTACTTC CASSQGLVVSYEQYF
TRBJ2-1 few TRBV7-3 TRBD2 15 TGTGCCAGCAGCTCAGCGGGGGGGCCAAACAATGAGCAGTTCTTC CASSSAGGPNNEQFF
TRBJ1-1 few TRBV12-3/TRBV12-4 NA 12 TGTGCCAGCACCTCTCGCCGGACTGAAGCTTTCTTT CASTSRRTEAFF